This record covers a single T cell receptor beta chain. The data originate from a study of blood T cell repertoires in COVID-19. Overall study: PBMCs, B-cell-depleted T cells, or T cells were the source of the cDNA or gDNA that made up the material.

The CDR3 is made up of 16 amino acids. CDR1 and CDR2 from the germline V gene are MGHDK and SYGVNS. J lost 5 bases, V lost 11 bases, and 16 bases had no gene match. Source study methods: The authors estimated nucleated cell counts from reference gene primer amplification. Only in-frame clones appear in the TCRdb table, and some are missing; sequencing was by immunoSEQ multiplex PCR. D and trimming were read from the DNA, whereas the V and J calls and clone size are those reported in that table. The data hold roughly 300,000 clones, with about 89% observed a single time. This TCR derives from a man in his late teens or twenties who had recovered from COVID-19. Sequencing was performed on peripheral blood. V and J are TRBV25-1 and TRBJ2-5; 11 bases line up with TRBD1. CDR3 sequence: CAPGWTGGSRAETQYF. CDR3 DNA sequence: TGTGCCCCCGGATGGACAGGGGGCTCTCGGGCGGAGACCCAGTACTTC. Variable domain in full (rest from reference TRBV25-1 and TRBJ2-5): EADIYQTPRYLVIGTGKKITLECSQTMGHDKMYWYQQDPGMELHLIHYSYGVNSTEKGDLSSESTVSRIRTEHFPLTLESARPSHTSQYLCAPGWTGGSRAETQYFGPGTRLLVL.